In this sample, the clone carrying this T cell receptor beta chain turned up many times. Its antigen is still unknown. The sample belongs to a study of T cells in Graves' hyperthyroidism and ophthalmopathy. Study-wide points: Ophthalmopathy was told apart from stable hyperthyroidism by a 13 V-J model.

Trimming took 8 bases from V and 0 from J, leaving 8 bases between them. CDR1 is PRHDT and CDR2 is FYEKMQ in the germline V gene (reference sequence). This CDR3 is 14 amino acids long. Researchers took RNA transcripts and amplified the TCR beta CDR3 regions from them. HTBI primers were employed in a first-round RT-PCR of the TCR CDR3. TCRdb re-derived calls from the multiplex PCR reads in MiXCR, one entry per CDR3 protein. The table lists fewer than 500,000 distinct CDR3 sequences, 13% of them singletons. For the diagnoses, clinical symptoms, serum thyroxine and TRAb, thyroid ultrasound and orbital computed tomography were used.

This chain links TRBV13 with TRBJ1-6; D is unclear. The clonotype originates from a man between 25 and 39 years old with Graves' hyperthyroidism that later progressed to Graves' ophthalmopathy. The sample consisted of blood. As DNA, the CDR3 is TGTGCCAGCCGTAGGAGCTCCTATAATTCACCCCTCCACTTT. Translating gives CASRRSSYNSPLHF.